This TCR beta chain was profiled in a study of early T cells in non-severe SARS-CoV-2 infection. A single record per CDR3 protein comes from TCRdb applying MiXCR to the 5' RACE reads. In the table there are under 60,000 distinct CDR3 sequences, approximately 8.4% of which are singletons. In germline, CDR1 is SEHNR, CDR2 FQNEAQ (reference sequence). This CDR3 region has 15 residues. Trimming at V came to 5 bases and at J to 1 base, leaving 5 bases not matched to a gene. V is TRBV7-9 and J is TRBJ2-3; 8 nucleotides align to TRBD2. What was sequenced was whole blood. The TCR comes from an adult who was a healthcare worker with PCR-confirmed SARS-CoV-2 infection or an uninfected control (not recorded which). The CDR3 region is CASSPQTSGTDTQYF. The CDR3 nucleotides read TGTGCCAGCAGCCCACAGACTAGCGGCACAGATACGCAGTATTTT.